This TCR beta chain appears in the sequencing data of a study of beta chain features in type 1 diabetes. Study summary: All of the samples together had around 110,000,000 sorted cells examined.

Reverse transcription of all isolated RNA meant that expressed TCRB transcripts were sequenced. TCRdb keeps only in-frame clones here, not all; method: immunoSEQ multiplex PCR. The table includes fewer than 550,000 clones, approximately 10% detected once. Comments on this clone: Its antigen remains unidentified.

Trimming shortened V by 1 base and J by 4 bases, and 17 bases separated the two germline ends. This CDR3 is 16 amino acids long. Germline loops: CDR1 SGHDT, CDR2 YYEEEE. Using CD45RO/CCR7/CD25/CD127/CD95/CD27, CD4+ naive, central memory, regulatory and stem cell-like memory cells were sorted. Findings and caveats of the study: Possible PCR preference for shorter templates applied equally to patients and controls. VDJ junctions in type 1 diabetes patients carried more deletions and fewer insertions.

The V and J genes are TRBV5-6 and TRBJ2-5; no firm D call. The specimen sequenced was naive CD4+ T cells from blood. The TCR originated in a woman between 18 and 29 years old in good health. In nucleotides, the CDR3 is TGTGCCAGCAGCTTGCGGCAGCTATCGGAATCAGAGACCCAGTACTTC. Translation: CASSLRQLSESETQYF.